This TCR beta chain was obtained from a study of T cells in Graves' hyperthyroidism and ophthalmopathy (dated 2019 in TCRdb). In terms of the full investigation: Peripheral blood was collected at initial diagnosis, before any treatment. After sampling, hyperthyroidism patients received methimazole starting at 30 mg daily, and ophthalmopathy patients received high-dose intravenous methylprednisolone. For training and testing, the 100 or so patients in the discovery cohort were randomly divided in a 7:3 ratio. In about six Graves' hyperthyroidism patients, the study also compared T-cell repertoires from thyroid tissue with T-cell repertoires from blood. Prospective prediction of ophthalmopathy was tested in an independent validation cohort consisting of roughly 20 hyperthyroidism patients and around 16 patients who later progressed to ophthalmopathy. TCR Vbeta CDR3 sequencing of some 140 peripheral blood samples (about 45 ophthalmopathy, 75 or so hyperthyroidism and around 17 progressor patients) is reported in the paper. TCR V-J signatures able to tell the groups apart were searched for in a discovery cohort of 90 to 100 patients, of whom around 42 had Graves' ophthalmopathy and about 60 had stable Graves' hyperthyroidism.

Stable Graves' hyperthyroidism was defined as no progression to ophthalmopathy during 18 months of follow-up. Hyperthyroidism patients were newly diagnosed, with disease duration under 2 months, and aged 18 to 65 years. Exclusion was applied to patients with uncontrolled infections, other autoimmune diseases, pregnancy or lactation. Diagnoses were established on the basis of clinical symptoms, serum thyroxine and TRAb, thyroid ultrasound, and orbital computed tomography. Ficoll-Paque density gradient centrifugation was used to isolate PBMCs from 8.5 to 10 ml of fresh peripheral blood. Total RNA was extracted with Trizol reagent, and quality was checked on an Agilent 2100 Bioanalyzer. This clonotype has at least ten counts. Its antigen is still unknown. No qualities accompany the bases; no much larger clone lies one base away. Study-wide conclusions, independent of this receptor: In validation, the model predicted progression to ophthalmopathy a median of 6.5 months before onset, with about 70% sensitivity and about 72% specificity. Blood samples also contained most of the expanded thyroid clonotypes (frequency above 0.001), which suggests that blood repertoires may reflect thyroid immune responses. A 13 V-J signature model separated ophthalmopathy from stable hyperthyroidism, with about 90% sensitivity and roughly 81% specificity in cross-validation and 80%/75% in testing. No statistical method was used to fix the sample size in advance, and group allocation was not hidden from the investigators.

TCR beta CDR3 regions were amplified from RNA transcripts. The first round of RT-PCR for the TCR CDR3 was performed with the HTBI primer set and the Qiagen OneStep RT-PCR kit. Libraries were constructed in a second round of multiplex PCR, after which size selection and purification were carried out. Paired-end sequencing of the libraries was performed with 100 bp reads on an Illumina HiSeq2000. The study's processing was this. SOAPnuke was used to process the raw data, removing reads that contained adapters or uncalled bases, had a mean Phred below 15, or lacked an exact match to the constant primer or identifier. High-quality paired reads were merged with COPE v1.2.5, and unique nucleotide sequences were defined as clonotypes. MiTCR v1.1 was used to align clonotypes to the IMGT TRBV, TRBD and TRBJ reference segments. Analysis was restricted to V-J combinations with a frequency above 0.0001, which covered 99.2% of repertoires. The TCS score was defined as F50 (clonal expansion) divided by E x V (chaos), with BLOSUM62-based TCRdist calculated between CDR3 peptides within each V-J. Welch's t-statistics and random forest reduced fewer than 600 V-J features to 10 to 15, which were used in a naive Bayes classifier (R e1071). TCRdb reprocessed the public reads (quality trimming at Q25 with fastp, clone calling with MiXCR) and kept in-frame beta chains. Each CDR3 protein gets just one entry, which takes the most common genes and DNA from the rows behind it. These V and J calls rely on TCRdb rather than the paper's analysis. This sample holds 250,000 to 300,000 distinct CDR3 sequences; about an eighth were observed only once. 7.9% of the sample comes from the top ten.

For this chain, trimming is 6 bases at the V end and 2 bases at the J end, and the number of junction bases without a gene match is 6. The CDR3 covers 14 residues, taking in both the cysteine and the phenylalanine. Here the CDR3 DNA is all that survives: 42 bases in frame from base 1. CDR1 and CDR2 are drawn from the germline V gene: SNHLY, FYNNEI. The V gene is TRBV2 and the J gene is TRBJ2-5; 7 bases in the middle match TRBD2. The clonotype was recovered from a woman between 40 and 50 years old with Graves' hyperthyroidism. Sequenced input: blood. The nucleotides are TGTGCCAGCAGGAGGGAGGGGTGGCAAGAGACCCAGTACTTC. Translated, it gives CASRREGWQETQYF.